The T cell receptor beta chain under discussion was sequenced for a study of T-cell reconstitution after alpha-beta-depleted transplantation in children. The CDR3 has 15 residues. V lost 7 bases and J lost 4, with 17 bases in between. The sample holds many counts of this clonotype. Unique molecular identifiers tagged the TCRbeta library. In TCRdb, the PCR reads were re-called with MiXCR into one record per CDR3 protein. Of around 200,000 distinct CDR3 sequences listed, roughly 10% were seen once; the top ten hold roughly 30%. The V gene is TRBV12-3 or TRBV12-4, the J gene TRBJ2-1, with D possibly TRBD2 on 6 matching bases. The specimen was PBMCs, collected before TCRalphabeta/CD19-depleted stem cell transplant. The sequence derives from a child less than two years old with acute myeloid leukemia, due to receive a stem cell transplant. This CDR3 reads CASTPGALAYNEQFF. The CDR3 region has the DNA TGTGCCAGCACCCCCGGGGCCCTAGCGTACAATGAGCAGTTCTTC.